A selection of T cell receptor beta chains follows, all from one sample in a study of post-analysis software for immune sequencing data. Each CDR3 protein is one row after TCRdb ran MiXCR on the PCR reads. The sample contains 150,000 to 200,000 distinct CDR3 sequences, about 32% of which appear only once. Source material: blood. Receptors originate from a girl aged 5 to 17 with multiple sclerosis. Each CDR3 is given with its conserved first and last residue. The D gene is left open where the match is weak. Size is stated for part of the rows, as once, few or many counts, or as a class when the clone is expanded.

CASSLGQGGRGSYGYTF,TGTGCCAGCAGTTTGGGTCAGGGAGGACGCGGGAGCTATGGCTACACCTTC,few,.,TRBJ1-2,TRBV12-3/TRBV12-4
CSVDQGGTYEQYF,TGCAGCGTTGATCAGGGGGGAACCTACGAGCAGTACTTC,many,.,TRBJ2-7,TRBV29-1
CAASSGSSNQPQHF,TGTGCCGCCAGTAGTGGTTCGAGCAATCAGCCCCAGCATTTT,.,.,TRBJ1-5,TRBV10-3
CAVSESPDSYEQYF,TGTGCCGTCAGTGAGTCGCCGGATTCCTACGAGCAGTACTTC,many,.,TRBJ2-7,TRBV10-3
CASRHPSTSGRRGTQYF,TGTGCCAGTAGACACCCCAGCACTAGCGGGAGGCGCGGTACGCAGTATTTT,many,TRBD2,TRBJ2-3,TRBV19
CASSQAEGKSSYEQYF,TGCGCCAGCAGCCAAGCGGAAGGGAAGAGCTCCTACGAGCAGTACTTC,many,.,TRBJ2-7,TRBV4-1
CASSLRGDETQYF,TGTGCCAGCAGCTTAAGGGGAGACGAGACCCAGTACTTC,many,.,TRBJ2-5,TRBV11-3
CASSRTSMGDTQYF,TGTGCCAGCAGCCGTACTTCAATGGGGGATACGCAGTATTTT,many,.,TRBJ2-3,TRBV7-2
CASQSWLAEYNEQFF,TGCGCCAGCCAATCCTGGTTAGCGGAGTACAATGAGCAGTTCTTC,few,.,TRBJ2-1,TRBV5-1
CASSGLAGVWNNEQFF,TGTGCCAGTAGTGGGCTAGCGGGAGTTTGGAACAATGAGCAGTTCTTC,.,TRBD2,TRBJ2-1,TRBV19
CASSLLAGANEQYF,TGTGCCAGCAGCTTACTAGCGGGAGCGAACGAGCAGTACTTC,many,TRBD2,TRBJ2-7,TRBV11-2
CASSSRLASEQYF,TGCGCCAGCAGCTCGAGACTAGCCTCCGAGCAGTACTTC,few,TRBD2,TRBJ2-7,TRBV5-1
CSALDRAGWNKQFF,TGCAGTGCGCTAGACAGGGCCGGGTGGAATAAGCAGTTCTTC,.,TRBD1,TRBJ2-1,TRBV20-1
CATSSGSYNEQFF,TGTGCCACCAGCAGCGGCAGCTACAATGAGCAGTTCTTC,many,.,TRBJ2-1,TRBV24-1
CASSSRTEGETQYF,TGTGCCAGCAGCTCAAGGACAGAGGGGGAGACCCAGTACTTC,few,.,TRBJ2-5,TRBV7-9
CSAGILLYNEQFF,TGCAGTGCTGGGATACTCCTTTACAATGAGCAGTTCTTC,many,.,TRBJ2-1,TRBV20-1
CASSLVLLTDTQYF,TGCGCCAGCAGCTTGGTTCTACTGACAGATACGCAGTATTTT,many,.,TRBJ2-3,TRBV5-1
CASSQDSGRPTDTQYF,TGTGCCAGCAGCCAAGATAGCGGGAGGCCCACAGATACGCAGTATTTT,few,TRBD2,TRBJ2-3,TRBV3-1
CASSLSGGQYNYGYTF,TGTGCCAGCAGCCTCTCAGGGGGCCAGTATAACTATGGCTACACCTTC,few,TRBD1,TRBJ1-2,TRBV3-1
CATSSGLAGGANEQFF,TGTGCCACCAGCAGTGGGCTAGCGGGAGGGGCGAATGAGCAGTTCTTC,.,TRBD2,TRBJ2-1,TRBV15
CASSLLAGAAETQYF,TGTGCCAGCAGCTTATTAGCGGGAGCTGCAGAGACCCAGTACTTC,many,TRBD2,TRBJ2-5,TRBV7-3
CASSSRLAQTQYF,TGTGCCAGCAGTTCGCGACTAGCCCAGACCCAGTACTTC,many,TRBD2,TRBJ2-5,TRBV27
CASRDTSYGHNEQFF,TGTGCCAGCAGAGATACTAGTTACGGGCACAATGAGCAGTTCTTC,many,.,TRBJ2-1,TRBV7-8
CASSIDHATGLYNEQFF,TGTGCCAGTAGTATAGATCACGCCACGGGACTCTACAATGAGCAGTTCTTC,few,.,TRBJ2-1,TRBV19
CSVQGQGALKIYEQYF,TGCAGCGTACAGGGACAGGGGGCGCTTAAAATCTACGAGCAGTACTTC,many,TRBD1,TRBJ2-7,TRBV29-1
CASSWGKAGDNEQFF,TGTGCCAGCAGCTGGGGGAAGGCGGGAGACAATGAGCAGTTCTTC,.,TRBD2,TRBJ2-1,TRBV7-9
CASTEGEGSATNEKLFF,TGTGCCAGCACCGAAGGGGAGGGTTCGGCTACTAATGAAAAACTGTTTTTT,.,.,TRBJ1-4,TRBV7-9
CSALQGGGSTDTQYF,TGCAGTGCCCTTCAGGGTGGCGGGAGCACAGATACGCAGTATTTT,.,.,TRBJ2-3,TRBV20-1
CASSSRLGGTGELFF,TGTGCCAGCAGCTCAAGACTAGGTGGCACCGGGGAGCTGTTTTTT,.,.,TRBJ2-2,TRBV7-8
CASSPTRGGETQYF,TGTGCCAGCAGCCCGACCAGGGGGGGAGAGACCCAGTACTTC,many,.,TRBJ2-5,TRBV7-9
CAISALSPQNEKLFF,TGTGCCATCAGTGCGTTGAGCCCTCAAAATGAAAAACTGTTTTTT,.,.,TRBJ1-4,TRBV10-3
CASSFTQGPRFQETQYF,TGTGCCAGCAGCTTCACTCAGGGTCCCCGATTCCAAGAGACCCAGTACTTC,.,.,TRBJ2-5,TRBV7-8
CSALDRAGWNEQYF,TGCAGTGCGCTAGACAGGGCCGGGTGGAATGAGCAGTACTTC,.,TRBD1,TRBJ2-5,TRBV20-1
CSAMETGVAGELFF,TGCAGTGCTATGGAGACAGGGGTAGCCGGGGAGCTGTTTTTT,.,TRBD1,TRBJ2-2,TRBV20-1
CASSYGQGGGYTF,TGTGCCAGCAGCTACGGACAGGGCGGGGGCTACACCTTC,many,TRBD1,TRBJ1-2,TRBV27
CASSLERKDTQYF,TGTGCCAGCAGCTTAGAACGCAAAGATACGCAGTATTTT,many,.,TRBJ2-3,TRBV7-2
CATSRESRGHEQFF,TGTGCCACCAGCAGAGAAAGCAGGGGTCATGAGCAGTTCTTC,.,.,TRBJ2-1,TRBV15
CASSQGNYGYTF,TGTGCCAGCAGCCAGGGGAACTATGGCTACACCTTC,.,.,TRBJ1-2,TRBV2
CASSQLAGTYNEQFF,TGTGCCAGCAGTCAACTAGCGGGTACCTACAATGAGCAGTTCTTC,few,TRBD2,TRBJ2-1,TRBV2
CASSQITSGSLETQYF,TGCGCCAGCAGCCAAATAACTAGCGGGAGTCTGGAGACCCAGTACTTC,.,TRBD2,TRBJ2-5,TRBV4-1
CSAGGDGNIQYF,TGCAGTGCCGGGGGGGATGGAAACATTCAGTACTTC,many,TRBD2,TRBJ2-4,TRBV20-1
CASSPFPSDTQYF,TGTGCCAGCAGCCCTTTCCCCTCAGATACGCAGTATTTT,many,.,TRBJ2-3,TRBV12-3/TRBV12-4
CASSKTSGTYEQYF,TGTGCCAGCAGTAAGACTAGCGGGACCTACGAGCAGTACTTC,.,TRBD2,TRBJ2-7,TRBV6-5
CASSRLAGGLAKNIQYF,TGTGCCAGCAGCCGTTTAGCAGGGGGACTAGCCAAAAACATTCAGTACTTC,.,.,TRBJ2-4,TRBV5-6
CASSTAKRDFLQRLGNQPQHF,TGTGCCAGCAGCACCGCAAAGAGAGATTTTTTACAACGCCTCGGTAATCAGCCCCAGCATTTT,.,.,TRBJ1-5,TRBV21-1
CASSFAGLTGELFF,TGTGCCAGCAGCTTTGCAGGGCTCACCGGGGAGCTGTTTTTT,.,.,TRBJ2-2,TRBV7-2
CASTFRTVYNEQYF,TGTGCCAGCACCTTCCGGACAGTTTACAATGAGCAGTACTTC,.,.,TRBJ2-7,TRBV12-3/TRBV12-4
CATSRDPWNEQFF,TGTGCCACCAGCAGAGATCCGTGGAATGAGCAGTTCTTC,.,.,TRBJ2-1,TRBV15
CASTKTSGKETQYF,TGTGCCAGCACCAAGACTAGCGGAAAAGAGACCCAGTACTTC,many,TRBD2,TRBJ2-5,TRBV12-3/TRBV12-4
CASSLSPGNYEQYF,TGTGCCAGCAGTTTATCTCCGGGAAACTACGAGCAGTACTTC,many,.,TRBJ2-7,TRBV27